This TCR beta chain was captured in a study of cytomegalovirus exposure and HLA in healthy donors. Whole-study results and caveats: CMV serostatus was the only recorded immune exposure for donors. Donors were assumed by presence/absence analyses to have roughly uniform sequencing depth. In vitro data verified a few CMV-associated chains as specific for CMV antigens.

Concerning this clone itself: The antigen remains unidentified.

V was pared by 4 bases and J by 8 bases, with 17 bases between. Germline-derived CDR1 and CDR2 are SGHAT and FQNNGV. The CDR3 sequence is 14 residues long. In the PCR, 60 Vbeta and 13 Jbeta primers were used. Using immunoSEQ multiplex PCR, the repertoire was profiled, and TCRdb retains in-frame clones only, with some absent. The sample has about 49,000 clones. This receptor was taken from a man aged 18 to 30 in good health and CMV-seropositive. The V and J genes are TRBV11-2 and TRBJ2-5; possibly TRBD2 for D (6 bases). The sequenced sample was PBMCs. The CDR3 region has the DNA TGTGCCAGCAGCTCGCCCCCGGGACTCCAAACCCAGTACTTC. Translation: CASSSPPGLQTQYF.